These T cell receptor beta chains were read from a single sample in a study of blood T cell repertoires in COVID-19. Profiling relied on immunoSEQ multiplex PCR, and the TCRdb table lists in-frame clones only, not all of them. The data contain 200,000 to 250,000 clones, around 90% of them singletons. Material for sequencing was peripheral blood. Receptors originate from an elderly man with acute or convalescent COVID-19. Both conserved end residues are part of each CDR3. D genes are given only for firm matches. Size is omitted from some rows. Given values are once, few, many or a class for expanded clones.

13	TRBV28	TRBD1	TRBJ1-2	-	TGTGCCAGCAGTGAAAGACAGGGCTGGGGCTACACCTTC	CASSERQGWGYTF
18	TRBV19	TRBD1	TRBJ2-6	-	TGTGCCAGTACCCGGACAGGGGGTGTAGACTCTGGGGCCAACGTCCTGACTTTC	CASTRTGGVDSGANVLTF
15	TRBV28	-	TRBJ1-5	-	TGTGCCAGCAGTTCGGACTTAGGGGGGGATCAGCCCCAGCATTTT	CASSSDLGGDQPQHF
14	TRBV7-9	TRBD2	TRBJ2-5	-	TGTGCCAGCAGCTTAGCGGGGACTAGCAAGACCCAGTACTTC	CASSLAGTSKTQYF
18	TRBV7-9	TRBD2	TRBJ2-2	-	TGTGCCAGCAGCCAACCCCGTAGCGGGAGGTCCAGGACCGGGGAGCTGTTTTTT	CASSQPRSGRSRTGELFF
14	TRBV5-6	TRBD2	TRBJ2-6	-	TGTGCCAGCAGTTACAATCGACTAGCGGGGGTCCTGACTTTC	CASSYNRLAGVLTF
14	TRBV18	-	TRBJ2-7	-	TGTGCCAGCTCACCCGCGGACTTTTTACGTGAGCAGTACTTC	CASSPADFLREQYF
16	TRBV5-1	-	TRBJ2-2	-	TGCGCCAGCAGCTTGGTGGTAGCGGCGGGGTCCGGGGAGCTGTTTTTT	CASSLVVAAGSGELFF
14	TRBV5-1	TRBD1	TRBJ1-2	-	TGCGCCAGCAGCATGACAGGGGGAAACTATGGCTACACCTTC	CASSMTGGNYGYTF
16	TRBV13	-	TRBJ2-1	once	TGTGCCAGCAGCCGCCGCTTGGACGGGGTTTACAATGAGCAGTTCTTC	CASSRRLDGVYNEQFF
15	TRBV6-2/TRBV6-3	-	TRBJ2-3	once	TGTGCCAGCAGCAAGACAGGTTCCTACACAGATACGCAGTATTTT	CASSKTGSYTDTQYF
15	TRBV15	TRBD1	TRBJ1-6	-	TGTGCCACCAGCAGGGAAACAGGGGGCTATTCACCCCTCCACTTT	CATSRETGGYSPLHF
17	TRBV18	TRBD1	TRBJ1-5	-	TGTGCCAGCTCACCAAGAAATCCGACAGGGACCAATCAGCCCCAGCATTTT	CASSPRNPTGTNQPQHF
16	TRBV7-2	-	TRBJ1-4	-	TGTGCCAGCAGCTTAGGCCCCGGGAGCACTAATGAAAAACTGTTTTTT	CASSLGPGSTNEKLFF
16	TRBV4-1	-	TRBJ2-7	-	TGCGCCAGCAGCCAAGATATGCGGCAGGGTTCCTACGAGCAGTACTTC	CASSQDMRQGSYEQYF
12	TRBV7-9	-	TRBJ2-5	-	TGTGCCAGCAGCTCCCAGCGAAAGACCCAGTACTTC	CASSSQRKTQYF
13	TRBV6-5	TRBD2	TRBJ2-5	-	TGTGCCAGCAATCCGGGGGGACAAGAGACCCAGTACTTC	CASNPGGQETQYF
15	TRBV28	TRBD1	TRBJ2-7	-	TGTGCCAGCAGTGACGCCGGGACAGGGGGCGGGGAGCAGTACTTC	CASSDAGTGGGEQYF
19	TRBV7-2	-	TRBJ2-3	once	TGTGCCAGCAGCTTAAAACTCTCAAAAGGAGCGGGCCTCACAGATACGCAGTATTTT	CASSLKLSKGAGLTDTQYF
15	TRBV19	-	TRBJ1-1	-	TGTGCCAGTAGTATTGACAGAATAATGAACACTGAAGCTTTCTTT	CASSIDRIMNTEAFF
15	TRBV18	-	TRBJ2-5	-	TGTGCCAGCTCACCACGACAGGGAGGTGGCGAGACCCAGTACTTC	CASSPRQGGGETQYF
14	TRBV27	-	TRBJ1-2	-	TGTGCCAGCAGTTTATCCAGGGCTAACTATGGCTACACCTTC	CASSLSRANYGYTF
13	TRBV6-6	-	TRBJ1-1	-	TGTGCCAGCAGTTACCTGGGAGGCACTGAAGCTTTCTTT	CASSYLGGTEAFF
16	TRBV4-3	TRBD2	TRBJ2-5	-	TGCGCCAGCAGCCAAGGGCCAGCGGGAGGGCAAGAGACCCAGTACTTC	CASSQGPAGGQETQYF
16	TRBV6-1	-	TRBJ1-4	-	TGTGCCAGCAGTGAGGCCCCCCTGGGCGGGGATGAAAAACTGTTTTTT	CASSEAPLGGDEKLFF
14	TRBV4-2	TRBD1	TRBJ1-2	-	TGTGCCAGCAGCCAAGATGGACAGGACTATGGCTACACCTTC	CASSQDGQDYGYTF
16	TRBV3-1/TRBV3-2	TRBD2	TRBJ2-1	-	TGTGCCAGCAGCCAAGCGTTCGGGGGGGGCATGGATGAGCAGTTCTTC	CASSQAFGGGMDEQFF
18	TRBV11-2	-	TRBJ2-2	-	TGTGCCAGCAGCTTATATCCGGCCGGCGGGACGTCTAAAGGGGAGCTGTTTTTT	CASSLYPAGGTSKGELFF
15	TRBV3-1/TRBV3-2	TRBD1	TRBJ2-3	-	TGTGCCAGCAGCAAAGGGACAGGTGGCACAGATACGCAGTATTTT	CASSKGTGGTDTQYF
14	TRBV14	-	TRBJ1-6	-	TGTGCCAGCAGCCAAAACATGGATAATTCACCCCTCCACTTT	CASSQNMDNSPLHF
14	TRBV7-2	-	TRBJ1-1	-	TGTGCCAGCAGCTTTAGCACCGTGGGGGGTGAAGCTTTCTTT	CASSFSTVGGEAFF
11	TRBV19	-	TRBJ1-5	-	TGTGCCAGTAGTACGGAGAGAGCCCAGCATTTT	CASSTERAQHF
15	TRBV2	TRBD2	TRBJ2-2	many	TGTGCCAGCAGTGAAGGGACTAGCGACACCGGGGAGCTGTTTTTT	CASSEGTSDTGELFF
14	TRBV6-6	-	TRBJ1-2	-	TGTGCCAGCACCTTGGCGGGGTTCAACTATGGCTACACCTTC	CASTLAGFNYGYTF
12	TRBV4-1	-	TRBJ2-5	-	TGCGCCAGCAGCCAAGAACGGGGGACCCAGTACTTC	CASSQERGTQYF
15	TRBV4-3	-	TRBJ2-1	-	TGCGCCAGCAGCCCCACGCAGGGATTTTACAATGAGCAGTTCTTC	CASSPTQGFYNEQFF
14	TRBV18	TRBD1	TRBJ1-5	once	TGTGCCAGCTCACCACGGGACAGGGGCCAGCCCCAGCATTTT	CASSPRDRGQPQHF
15	TRBV7-9	-	TRBJ2-1	-	TGTGCCAGCAGCAAAAAACTAGGGCCCTACAATGAGCAGTTCTTC	CASSKKLGPYNEQFF
17	TRBV9	-	TRBJ2-2	-	TGTGCCAGCAGCGTAGCTAAGGAGGGGCGGGCCACCGGGGAGCTGTTTTTT	CASSVAKEGRATGELFF
13	TRBV6-4	-	TRBJ1-1	-	TGTGCCAGCAGTGACATGCAGGGCACTGAAGCTTTCTTT	CASSDMQGTEAFF
16	TRBV5-5	TRBD1	TRBJ2-2	-	TGTGCCAGCAGCTCCGGACAGGTCGCGAACACCGGGGAGCTGTTTTTT	CASSSGQVANTGELFF